Sequencing of this TCR beta chain was carried out in a study of blood T cell repertoires in COVID-19. Germline CDR1 reads SQVTM; CDR2 reads ANQGSEA. CDR3 size: 12 residues. V shed 4 bases and J shed 4 bases, with 8 bases lying between them. Clones were read by immunoSEQ multiplex PCR, and TCRdb kept only the in-frame ones, dropping some. The table includes a few hundred thousand clones, around 88% detected once. The gene calls are TRBV29-1 and TRBJ2-1; D is unresolved. The sequenced sample was peripheral blood. This sequence originates from a woman between 50 and 59 years old with acute or convalescent COVID-19. This chain's CDR3 is CSVATVYNEQFF. CDR3 in DNA: TGCAGCGTTGCGACTGTTTACAATGAGCAGTTCTTC.